The T cell receptor beta chain under discussion was sequenced for a study of T cells in Graves' hyperthyroidism and ophthalmopathy. Study context: Peripheral blood was collected at initial diagnosis, before any treatment.

Only a few counts were recorded for this clonotype. The ends were cut back, 5 bases at V and 9 bases at J, with 12 bases in the middle. Germline-derived CDR1 and CDR2 are MNHEY and SVGEGT. The CDR3 is made up of 12 amino acids. Extraction of PBMCs used around 9.6 ml of fresh peripheral blood. RNA transcripts served as the template for amplifying TCR beta CDR3 regions. The HTBI primer set was used in a first-round RT-PCR of the TCR CDR3. TCRdb analysed the multiplex PCR reads with MiXCR anew, one entry per CDR3 protein. The sample lists roughly 290,000 distinct CDR3 sequences; about 17% were seen once. The source material was blood. The source is an older woman with Graves' ophthalmopathy. This rearrangement joins TRBV6-2 or TRBV6-3 to TRBJ2-3, with D possibly matching TRBD1 (6 bases). CDR3 DNA: TGTGCCAGCAGTACCCTCAGGGGCACGCAGTATTTT. The encoded protein is CASSTLRGTQYF.